This entry lists 25 T cell receptor beta chains sequenced from one sample in a study of long-term antiretroviral therapy in people with HIV. immunoSEQ v3.0 was run at survey level. Assay: immunoSEQ multiplex PCR; the TCRdb copy retains only in-frame clones and omits some. The data contain some 23,000 clones, approximately 80% of them singletons. Material: unsorted PBMCs, obtained 0.3 years after starting antiretroviral therapy. These receptors all stem from a man in his forties or fifties with HIV.

The genes are TRBV13 and TRBJ2-5; D is undetermined. Germline lookup yields CDR1 PRHDT and CDR2 FYEKMQ (reference sequence). CDR3 length: 12 amino acids. Between the trimmed V and J ends, which lost 8 bases and 1 base, there was a span of 8 bases. In nucleotides, the CDR3 is TGTGCCAGCTCCGACGGCCAAGAGACCCAGTACTTC. Translation: CASSDGQETQYF.

Note on this clone: At one end, the junction sequence differs from germline, possibly due to a read error. The V and J genes are TRBV7-7 and TRBJ2-1, with 9 bases lining up with TRBD2. The CDR3 runs 15 residues. Germline assignment: CDR1 SSHAT and CDR2 FNYEAQ (reference sequence). CDR3 coding DNA: TGTGCTAGCAGCTTGGAGCGGGGGGACGGCATTAAGCAGTTCTTC. Its protein product is CASSLERGDGIKQFF.

The gene calls are TRBV7-9 and TRBJ1-3; 7 bases fit TRBD1. V gave up 3 bases and J gave up 1 base; unmatched junction bases: 6. The CDR3 is 16 residues long. The germline V gene encodes CDR1 SEHNR and CDR2 FQNEAQ (reference sequence). The chain's CDR3 is CASSFSGTDSGNTIYF. In DNA, the CDR3 is TGTGCCAGCAGCTTTTCCGGGACAGATTCTGGAAACACCATATATTTT.

The rearrangement uses TRBV27 and TRBJ2-7; 12 bases agree with TRBD2. In germline, CDR1 is MNHEY, CDR2 SMNVEV (reference sequence). The CDR3 covers 14 residues. The V gene end was trimmed by 6 bases and the J gene end by 2 bases; junction bases not matched to a gene: 2. In DNA, the CDR3 is TGTGCCAGCAGCAGGACTAGCGGGACCTACGAGCAGTACTTC. It translates to CASSRTSGTYEQYF.

The gene calls are TRBV4-3 and TRBJ2-3; perhaps TRBD1 as D (5 bases). The ends were cut back, 0 bases at V and 3 bases at J, with 13 bases in the middle. Germline assignment: CDR1 LGHNA and CDR2 YSLEER. This CDR3 is built from 16 residues. The CDR3 sequence: CASSQELQGRTDTQYF. DNA for the CDR3: TGCGCCAGCAGCCAAGAGTTGCAGGGAAGGACAGATACGCAGTATTTT.

The chain joins TRBV4-3 to TRBJ2-7, with D maybe TRBD1 (5 bases). Germline lookup yields CDR1 LGHNA and CDR2 YSLEER. The CDR3 length is 17 residues. Deletions cut 1 base from V and 3 bases from J, with 19 bases between. The DNA of the CDR3 is TGCGCCAGCAGCCAAGGGGTAGGGCAGGGAATCTACTACGAGCAGTACTTC. The encoded protein is CASSQGVGQGIYYEQYF.

This sequence joins TRBV28 and TRBJ1-1, with 8 positions matching TRBD1. The CDR3 spans 15 residues. Germline assignment: CDR1 MDHEN and CDR2 SYDVKM. V dropped 3 bases and J dropped 5; count of bases not matched to a gene: 8. As DNA, the CDR3 is TGTGCCAGCAGTTTTACAGGGGGGGGAGAGACTGAAGCTTTCTTT. As protein: CASSFTGGGETEAFF.

The chain recombines TRBV27 with TRBJ2-5, with 7 bases matching TRBD1. The germline CDR1 and CDR2 sequences are MNHEY and SMNVEV (reference sequence). V lost 6 bases, J lost 3 bases, and 10 bases stayed unmatched. The CDR3 consists of 15 residues. CDR3 region: CASRADRVNKETQYF. CDR3 nucleotides: TGTGCCAGCAGAGCAGACAGGGTGAATAAAGAGACCCAGTACTTC.

The chain has TRBV6-6 and TRBJ2-1, with 10 bases fitting TRBD2. V trimming: 5 bases; J trimming: 3 bases; junction bases outside the gene matches: 4. The CDR3 totals 15 residues. From germline, CDR1 is MNHNY and CDR2 SVGAGI (reference sequence). Here the CDR3 DNA reads TGTGCCAGCAGTCTAGCGGGAGAAGTCTACAATGAGCAGTTCTTC. Protein: CASSLAGEVYNEQFF.

The V and J genes are TRBV30 and TRBJ1-4, with 7 bases that match TRBD1. Germline CDR1 reads GTSNPN; CDR2 reads SVGIG (reference sequence). The CDR3 runs to 16 residues. With V trimmed by 3 bases and J by 8 bases, 15 bases remained unmatched. CDR3 coding DNA: TGTGCCTGGAGCGACGAATCCGGGACAGCAGGGGAAAAACTGTTTTTT. As protein: CAWSDESGTAGEKLFF.

The chain links TRBV30 to TRBJ2-2; D possibly matches TRBD1 or TRBD2 (6 bases each). V lost 1 base and J 4 bases, leaving 22 bases between the germline ends. Germline CDR1 and CDR2: GTSNPN and SVGIG (reference sequence). The CDR3 has 18 residues. The DNA for the CDR3 is TGTGCCTGGAGTGATACTGCCTTGGGGGGCGGTCCCACCGGGGAGCTGTTTTTT. It translates to CAWSDTALGGGPTGELFF.

The V gene is TRBV7-8, the J gene TRBJ2-3, with 8 bases identical to TRBD2. Germline V gene sequence: CDR1 SGHVS, CDR2 FQNEAQ. CDR3 length: 18 residues. Trimming removed 8 bases from V and 0 bases from J; junction bases left unmatched: 16. The CDR3: CASAGGGGSALSTDTQYF. CDR3 in DNA: TGTGCCAGCGCGGGGGGCGGGGGGTCAGCGCTTAGCACAGATACGCAGTATTTT.

This chain links TRBV5-6 with TRBJ1-1; D unclear. The CDR3 loop spans 12 amino acids. Trimming removed 4 bases at V and 5 bases at J, with 9 bases between. The V gene's germline CDR1 is SGHDT and CDR2 YYEEEE. The CDR3 region is CASSPLGTEAFF. The DNA for the CDR3 is TGTGCCAGCAGCCCCCTGGGAACTGAAGCTTTCTTT.

This clone showed up just once. The J gene is TRBJ1-1, the V gene TRBV5-5, with TRBD1 as a possible D gene (5 bases). Trimming pared 0 bases from V and 4 bases from J, leaving 7 bases between. The CDR3 spans 13 residues. Germline V CDR1 and CDR2: SGHKS, YYEKEE (reference sequence). The CDR3 here is CASSLGGGTEAFF. CDR3 DNA: TGTGCCAGCAGCTTGGGGGGGGGCACTGAAGCTTTCTTT. Complete variable domain (other parts from reference TRBV5-5 and TRBJ1-1): DAGVTQSPTHLIKTRGQQVTLRCSPISGHKSVSWYQQVLGQGPQFIFQYYEKEERGRGNFPDRFSARQFPNYSSELNVNALLLGDSALYLCASSLGGGTEAFFGQGTRLTVV.

There are a few counts of this clone. The chain carries TRBV11-2 and TRBJ2-7; D is perhaps TRBD1 (5 bases). CDR1 is SGHAT and CDR2 is FQNNGV in the germline V gene. The V gene lost 4 bases and the J gene lost 4 bases, with 11 bases spanning the gap. The CDR3 sequence is 13 residues long. The DNA for the CDR3 is TGTGCCAGCAGCTCGCTAGACAGTTACGAGCAGTACTTC. Translating it yields CASSSLDSYEQYF.

The chain joins TRBV19 to TRBJ1-1; D may be TRBD1 (6 bases). Germline CDR1 LNHDA, CDR2 SQIVND (reference sequence). There are 13 residues in the CDR3. V lost 3 bases and J lost 5, with 10 bases in between. CDR3 sequence reads: CASSIWGATEAFF. In nucleotides, the CDR3 is TGTGCCAGTAGTATTTGGGGGGCTACTGAAGCTTTCTTT.

The chain couples TRBV10-3 to TRBJ1-1; weak D call: TRBD1 (6 bases). The germline V gene encodes CDR1 ENHRY and CDR2 SYGVKD. The CDR3 sequence is 13 residues long. The ends were cut back, 6 bases at V and 4 bases at J, with 12 bases in the middle. The CDR3 sequence is CAISVTGITEAFF. CDR3 nucleotide sequence: TGTGCCATCAGCGTAACAGGGATCACTGAAGCTTTCTTT.

The chain links TRBV27 to TRBJ2-1; D is perhaps TRBD2 (5 bases). Deletions cut 3 bases from V and 7 bases from J, with 25 bases between. CDR3 size: 18 residues. Germline CDR1 is MNHEY and CDR2 is SMNVEV (reference sequence). CDR3 DNA sequence: TGTGCCAGCAGTTTTTTTGTATATGAGGGAGCTAGACTAAATGAGCAGTTCTTC. Translated, it gives CASSFFVYEGARLNEQFF.

The chain recombines TRBV4-3 with TRBJ2-6; possible D gene TRBD1, 5 bases. Per the germline V gene, CDR1 is LGHNA and CDR2 is YSLEER. With 3 bases removed from V and 0 bases from J, the gap between germline ends came to 9 bases. This CDR3 has 16 residues. In DNA, the CDR3 is TGCGCCAGCAGCCAGGCAGGGATCTCTGGGGCCAACGTCCTGACTTTC. Residues: CASSQAGISGANVLTF.

This sequence joins TRBV6-6 and TRBJ2-3; TRBD2 aligns across 11 bases. The length of the CDR3 is 16 residues. CDR1 is MNHNY and CDR2 is SVGAGI in the germline V gene (reference sequence). V lost 4 bases to trimming and J lost 5 bases; unmatched junction nucleotides: 8. Written as DNA, the CDR3 is TGTGCCAGCAGTTTAGCGGGAGGGCCAACCGAAGATACGCAGTATTTT. Residues: CASSLAGGPTEDTQYF.

CDR3 loop: CASRPDRGNTEAFF. The CDR3 DNA reads as TGTGCCAGCAGACCAGACAGGGGGAATACTGAAGCTTTCTTT. J is TRBJ1-1 and V is TRBV6-6, with 9 positions matching TRBD1. The V gene's germline CDR1 is MNHNY and CDR2 SVGAGI (reference sequence). The V gene end was trimmed by 6 bases and the J gene end by 5 bases; junction bases not matched to a gene: 7. CDR3 length: 14 residues.

The chain uses TRBV5-4 and TRBJ2-7; D is perhaps TRBD1 (6 bases). The germline V and J ends were trimmed by 0 bases and 2 bases, with 15 bases remaining between them. Germline V gene lookup returns CDR1 SGHNT and CDR2 YYREEE (reference sequence). This CDR3 has 16 amino acids. The CDR3 is CASSLGQAQITYEQYF. In DNA form, the CDR3 reads TGTGCCAGCAGCTTGGGACAGGCCCAAATCACCTACGAGCAGTACTTC.

The chain is built from TRBV20-1 and TRBJ2-3; tentative D call: TRBD2 (6 bases). Germline V gene data show CDR1 as DFQATT and CDR2 as SNEGSKA (reference sequence). CDR3 size: 11 residues. The CDR3 loop is CSGGQVDTQYF. CDR3 nucleotide sequence: TGCAGCGGAGGGCAAGTAGATACGCAGTATTTT.

The chain couples TRBV2 to TRBJ1-1; possibly TRBD1 for D (5 bases). Germline CDR1 and CDR2: SNHLY and FYNNEI. The V gene lost 7 bases and the J gene lost 0 bases, with 12 bases spanning the gap. The CDR3 is 14 amino acids. For the CDR3, the DNA is TGTGCCAGCACCAAGAGGGGTTTGAACACTGAAGCTTTCTTT. Translated, it gives CASTKRGLNTEAFF.

The V gene is TRBV5-4, the J gene TRBJ2-1, with a tentative D call TRBD1 (5 bases). In germline, CDR1 is SGHNT, CDR2 YYREEE (reference sequence). The CDR3 loop spans 15 amino acids. V was shortened by 4 bases and J by 8 bases, with 19 bases between the two germline ends. The CDR3 nucleotides are TGTGCCAGCAGCCGGACACCCCCGCTTGAGGATGAGCAGTTCTTC. This translates into CASSRTPPLEDEQFF.